These 18 T cell receptor beta chains were sequenced from one sample in a study of cytomegalovirus exposure and HLA in healthy donors. The PCR ran on 60 Vbeta and 13 Jbeta primers. Clones were read by immunoSEQ multiplex PCR, and TCRdb kept only the in-frame ones, dropping some. In the table there are about 50,000 clones, 65% to 80% of which are singletons. Material for sequencing was PBMCs. These receptors all come from a woman aged 45-59 years in good health and CMV-seronegative.

V and J are TRBV30 and TRBJ2-5, with 9 bases identical to TRBD2. The CDR3 covers 16 residues. CDR1 GTSNPN and CDR2 SVGIG come from the germline V gene (reference sequence). The junction had 10 bases not matched to a gene; V was cut back by 0 bases and J by 5 bases. CDR3 sequence reads: CAWSVRLAGRLETQYF. CDR3 in DNA: TGTGCCTGGAGTGTACGTCTAGCGGGGCGTCTCGAGACCCAGTACTTC.

The chain recombines TRBV23-1 with TRBJ2-7; TRBD2 matches 13 bases. TRBV23-1 is labeled an ORF, and its function is uncertain. This CDR3 contains 14 residues. V gave up 7 bases and J gave up 2 bases; unmatched junction bases: 2. For the CDR3, the DNA is TGCGCCAGCACCGGGACTAGCGGGACCTACGAGCAGTACTTC. Protein sequence: CASTGTSGTYEQYF.

The chain uses TRBV6-1 and TRBJ1-4; 8 bases are shared with TRBD1. Germline V gene sequence: CDR1 MNHNS, CDR2 SASEGT. CDR3 length equals 16 residues. J gave up 4 bases and V 4 bases, and 8 bases lay outside the gene matches. CDR3 sequence (DNA): TGTGCCAGCAGTGTTCGTCCGGGACAGGTTAATGAAAAACTGTTTTTT. This sequence encodes CASSVRPGQVNEKLFF.

The chain recombines TRBV7-9 with TRBJ1-1, with D perhaps matching TRBD1 (6 bases). V was pared by 0 bases and J by 5 bases, with 16 bases between. Germline loops: CDR1 SEHNR, CDR2 FQNEAQ (reference sequence). CDR3 length: 16 amino acids. CDR3 in DNA: TGTGCCAGCAGCTTAGCGAGGGCACAGGGTGGTACTGAAGCTTTCTTT. Translated, it gives CASSLARAQGGTEAFF. The variable domain in full, completed from reference TRBV7-9 and TRBJ1-1, reads DTGVSQNPRHKITKRGQNVTFRCDPISEHNRLYWYRQTLGQGPEFLTYFQNEAQLEKSRLLSDRFSAERPKGSFSTLEIQRTEQGDSAMYLCASSLARAQGGTEAFFGQGTRLTVV.

The count of this clone is one. V is TRBV10-2 and J is TRBJ2-1, with D possibly being TRBD2 (5 bases). The CDR3 extends over 12 amino acids. The V gene's germline CDR1 is WSHSY and CDR2 SAAADI. V shed 5 bases and J shed 10 bases, with 12 bases lying between them. The CDR3 DNA reads TGCGCCAGCAGTCTCGGGGAGCGCGAGCAGTTCTTC. Translation gives CASSLGEREQFF.

In its sample, this clone was seen a few times. The V and J genes are TRBV27 and TRBJ2-7; 7 nucleotides agree with TRBD2. The CDR3 runs 14 residues. Trimming took 3 bases from V and 2 from J; bases not matched to a gene: 4. Germline V CDR1 and CDR2: MNHEY, SMNVEV (reference sequence). This CDR3 is CASSFGRGTYEQYF. CDR3 bases: TGTGCCAGCAGTTTTGGGCGGGGGACCTACGAGCAGTACTTC.

The CDR3 DNA sequence: TGTGCCAGCAGCTTGGGGCAGGGTCCCGAAAAACTGTTTTTT. Translated, it gives CASSLGQGPEKLFF. The chain has TRBV11-1 and TRBJ1-4; TRBD1 might be the D (5 bases). This CDR3 contains 14 residues. CDR1 and CDR2 from the germline V gene are SGHAT and FQDESV (reference sequence). V lost 3 bases and J 8 bases, leaving 13 bases between the germline ends.

This clone was recorded only once. The rearrangement joins TRBV7-2 to TRBJ2-7; D is perhaps TRBD2 (6 bases). Per the germline V gene, CDR1 is SGHTA and CDR2 is FQGNSA. V was trimmed by 4 bases and J by 6 bases, leaving 13 bases between them. The CDR3 length is 13 residues. CDR3 amino acids: CASSWGTQGEQYF. The CDR3 DNA sequence: TGTGCCAGCAGCTGGGGGACTCAAGGCGAGCAGTACTTC.

V is TRBV5-1 and J is TRBJ1-2; no firm D call. The CDR3 loop spans 12 amino acids. Trimming pared 4 bases from V and 2 bases from J, leaving 6 bases between. The V gene's germline CDR1 is SGHRS and CDR2 YFSETQ. Here the CDR3 reads CASSKQNYGYTF. The CDR3 DNA sequence: TGCGCCAGCAGCAAACAAAACTATGGCTACACCTTC.

This sequence joins TRBV5-4 and TRBJ2-2; TRBD1 matches 9 bases. The CDR3 consists of 15 residues. CDR1 and CDR2 from the germline V gene are SGHNT and YYREEE (reference sequence). Unmatched junction bases numbered 7, after V lost 5 bases and J lost 5 bases. In DNA form, the CDR3 reads TGTGCCAGCAGTTGGGACAGGGAGGGGACCGGGGAGCTGTTTTTT. This sequence encodes CASSWDREGTGELFF.

The chain uses TRBV30 and TRBJ1-1; perhaps TRBD1 as D (6 bases). V lost 5 bases to trimming and J lost 6 bases, with 16 bases between them. Germline-derived CDR1 and CDR2 are GTSNPN and SVGIG (reference sequence). This CDR3 is 13 amino acids long. The CDR3 nucleotides read TGTGCCTGGTCGATACAGGGTGAGTCTGAAGCTTTCTTT. This gives the protein CAWSIQGESEAFF.

The chain carries TRBV9 and TRBJ2-5, with 8 bases that match TRBD2. Germline V CDR1 and CDR2: SGDLS, YYNGEE. With 4 bases clipped from V and 5 bases from J, the junction kept 7 bases outside the gene matches. This CDR3 has 14 residues. The CDR3 DNA reads TGTGCCAGCAGCCTAAGCGGGGGAGGTGAGACCCAGTACTTC. Translation: CASSLSGGGETQYF. The entire variable domain, with the rest obtained from reference TRBV9 and TRBJ2-5, is as follows: DSGVTQTPKHLITATGQRVTLRCSPRSGDLSVYWYQQSLDQGLQFLIQYYNGEERAKGNILERFSAQQFPDLHSELNLSSLELGDSALYFCASSLSGGGETQYFGPGTRLLVL.

The chain is built from TRBV28 and TRBJ1-5; 8 bases fit TRBD1. CDR3 size: 15 residues. Germline V gene data show CDR1 as MDHEN and CDR2 as SYDVKM. With 5 bases clipped from V and 1 base from J, the junction kept 4 bases outside the gene matches. The CDR3 region has the DNA TGTGCCAGCAGTATCTGGGACAGGAGCAATCAGCCCCAGCATTTT. This codes for CASSIWDRSNQPQHF. The full variable domain, in which reference TRBV28 and TRBJ1-5 provide the parts outside the CDR3, is DVKVTQSSRYLVKRTGEKVFLECVQDMDHENMFWYRQDPGLGLRLIYFSYDVKMKEKGDIPEGYSVSREKKERFSLILESASTNQTSMYLCASSIWDRSNQPQHFGDGTRLSIL.

The chain employs TRBV15 and TRBJ1-2; 7 positions match TRBD1. Losses at the gene ends were 5 bases for V and 4 bases for J; bases not matched to a gene: 7. Germline V gene lookup returns CDR1 LNHNV and CDR2 YYDKDF (reference sequence). The CDR3 runs 14 residues. CDR3 DNA: TGTGCCACCAGCCCCCAGACAGGGCCCTATGGCTACACCTTC. Protein: CATSPQTGPYGYTF.

The table lists this clone with a few counts. This chain connects TRBV9 to TRBJ1-3; TRBD1 matches at 8 bases. CDR3 length: 15 amino acids. V lost 4 bases, J lost 2 bases, and 5 bases stayed unmatched. CDR1 is SGDLS, CDR2 YYNGEE, per germline. The CDR3 spells CASSSQGAAGNTIYF. The DNA of the CDR3 is TGTGCCAGCAGCTCCCAGGGGGCAGCTGGAAACACCATATATTTT. Combining the CDR3 with reference TRBV9 and TRBJ1-3 gives the whole variable domain DSGVTQTPKHLITATGQRVTLRCSPRSGDLSVYWYQQSLDQGLQFLIQYYNGEERAKGNILERFSAQQFPDLHSELNLSSLELGDSALYFCASSSQGAAGNTIYFGEGSWLTVV.

This clone was seen only a few times. The CDR3, as DNA: TGTGCCAGCAGCTTTGCCGGGAGAGAGACCCAGTACTTC. Translating it yields CASSFAGRETQYF. The chain combines TRBV7-8 with TRBJ2-5; D might be TRBD2 (6 bases). This CDR3 is 13 amino acids long. Trimming left V 3 bases short and J 4 bases short, with 9 bases between. Germline values: CDR1 SGHVS, CDR2 FQNEAQ.

The rearrangement joins TRBV2 to TRBJ2-1; D perhaps matches TRBD1 (6 bases). The CDR3 has 12 amino acids. The germline CDR1 and CDR2 sequences are SNHLY and FYNNEI. The V end lost 5 bases, the J end lost 10 bases, and 12 bases lay between the germline ends. The DNA of the CDR3 is TGTGCCAGCAGTAGGATACAGGGAGAGCAGTTCTTC. This encodes CASSRIQGEQFF. Supplemented by reference TRBV2 and TRBJ2-1, the full variable domain reads EPEVTQTPSHQVTQMGQEVILRCVPISNHLYFYWYRQILGQKVEFLVSFYNNEISEKSEIFDDQFSVERPDGSNFTLKIRSTKLEDSAMYFCASSRIQGEQFFGPGTRLTVL.

V is TRBV14 and J is TRBJ2-1, with D possibly matching TRBD2 (5 bases). This CDR3 is 15 amino acids long. With 2 bases removed from V and 3 bases from J, the gap between germline ends came to 11 bases. CDR1 SGHDN and CDR2 FVKESK come from the germline V gene. This CDR3 is CASSQRRVLYNEQFF. DNA of the CDR3: TGTGCCAGCAGCCAACGGCGGGTACTCTACAATGAGCAGTTCTTC.